A selection of T cell receptor beta chains follows, all from one sample in a study of post-analysis software for immune sequencing data. TCRdb ran MiXCR on the PCR reads and lists one entry per CDR3 protein. The data hold 650,000 to 850,000 distinct CDR3 sequences, with 53% observed a single time. The specimen was blood. The receptor set was obtained from a girl between 5 and 17 years old with multiple sclerosis. Both conserved end residues are part of each CDR3. A D gene is named only where the DNA matches it firmly. Size values are once, few and many counts, or a class for expanded clones, and some rows have none.

J gene | V gene | clone size | D gene | CDR3 DNA | CDR3 protein
TRBJ1-1 | TRBV5-1 | NA | NA | TGCGCCAGCAGCTTGGGCATTATGTCAGACACTGAAGCTTTCTTT | CASSLGIMSDTEAFF
TRBJ1-6 | TRBV5-1 | NA | NA | TGCGCCAGCAGCTTGGATGAGGGGCCACCCCTCCACTTT | CASSLDEGPPLHF
TRBJ2-2 | TRBV25-1 | NA | TRBD2 | TGTGCCAGCACGGGCGGGGGGGTTCCCGGGGAGCTGTTTTTT | CASTGGGVPGELFF
TRBJ2-1 | TRBV6-6 | NA | NA | TGTGCCAGCAGTTCGACCTTGGGGCTCTCCTACAATGAGCAGTTCTTC | CASSSTLGLSYNEQFF
TRBJ2-7 | TRBV12-3/TRBV12-4 | NA | TRBD1 | TGTGCCAGCAGCCGAAAGGGACAGGGGGCGCGATCGCAGTACTTC | CASSRKGQGARSQYF
TRBJ2-5 | TRBV6-2/TRBV6-3 | NA | NA | TGTGCCAGCAGTTACGGAAGTGGAGAGACCCAGTACTTC | CASSYGSGETQYF
TRBJ2-7 | TRBV20-1 | NA | NA | TGCAGTGCTAGTACAGCCTTCGAGCAGTACTTC | CSASTAFEQYF
TRBJ2-7 | TRBV6-1 | NA | NA | TGTGCCGCATCCGGGATGGGGAACAACTACGAGCAGTACTTC | CAASGMGNNYEQYF
TRBJ1-1 | TRBV29-1 | few | TRBD1 | TGCAGCGAGTCGACAGGGGACACTGAAGCTTTCTTT | CSESTGDTEAFF
TRBJ2-7 | TRBV4-1 | NA | NA | TGCGCCAGCAGCCAGAGGGCGGGGCACGAGCAGTACTTC | CASSQRAGHEQYF
TRBJ1-1 | TRBV7-2 | NA | NA | TGTGCCAGCAGCTTAGTGGCGGGAGCCGAAGTTTTCTTT | CASSLVAGAEVFF